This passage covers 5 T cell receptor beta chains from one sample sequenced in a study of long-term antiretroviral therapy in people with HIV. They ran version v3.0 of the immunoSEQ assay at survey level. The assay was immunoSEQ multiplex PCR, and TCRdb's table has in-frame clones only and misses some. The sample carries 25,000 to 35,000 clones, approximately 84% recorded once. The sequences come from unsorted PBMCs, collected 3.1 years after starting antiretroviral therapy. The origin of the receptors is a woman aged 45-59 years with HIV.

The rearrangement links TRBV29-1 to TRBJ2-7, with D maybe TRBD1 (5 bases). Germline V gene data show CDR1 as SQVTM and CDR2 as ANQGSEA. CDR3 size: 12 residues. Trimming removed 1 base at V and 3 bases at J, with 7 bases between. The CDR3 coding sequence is TGCAGCGTTGAAGGCCAGGGCTACGAGCAGTACTTC. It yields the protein CSVEGQGYEQYF.

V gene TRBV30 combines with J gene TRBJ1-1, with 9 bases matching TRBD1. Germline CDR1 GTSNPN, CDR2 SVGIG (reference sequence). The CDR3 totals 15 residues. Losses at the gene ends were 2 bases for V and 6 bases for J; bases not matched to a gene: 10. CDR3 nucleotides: TGTGCCTGGAGTACTTTGACAGGGGGTGGCTCTGAAGCTTTCTTT. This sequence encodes CAWSTLTGGGSEAFF.

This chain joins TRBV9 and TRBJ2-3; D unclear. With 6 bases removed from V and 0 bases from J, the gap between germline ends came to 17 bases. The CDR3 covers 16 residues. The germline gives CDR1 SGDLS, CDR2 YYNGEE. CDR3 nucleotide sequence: TGTGCCAGCACCCCCTACGTCACTCCTAGCACAGATACGCAGTATTTT. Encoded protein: CASTPYVTPSTDTQYF.

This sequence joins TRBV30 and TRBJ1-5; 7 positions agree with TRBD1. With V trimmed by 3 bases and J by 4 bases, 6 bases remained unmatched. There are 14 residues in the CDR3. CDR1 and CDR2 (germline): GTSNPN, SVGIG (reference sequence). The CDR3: CAWRKAGGNQPQHF. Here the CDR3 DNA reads TGTGCCTGGAGGAAGGCAGGGGGGAATCAGCCCCAGCATTTT.

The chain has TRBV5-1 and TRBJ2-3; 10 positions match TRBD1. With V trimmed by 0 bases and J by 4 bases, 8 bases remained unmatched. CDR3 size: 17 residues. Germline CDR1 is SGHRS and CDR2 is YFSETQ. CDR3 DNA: TGCGCCAGCAGCTTGGCCTCTTGGGACAGGGGAGCAGATACGCAGTATTTT. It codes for CASSLASWDRGADTQYF.